This T cell receptor (beta chain) was documented in a study of T cell changes during pregnancy in multiple sclerosis. Sequenced by immunoSEQ multiplex PCR; TCRdb stores in-frame clones only, minus some. The sample has 110,000 or so clones, roughly 92% seen once; the top ten hold around 6%. This TCR derives from a female donor with multiple sclerosis, enrolled in a pregnancy study. The sample consisted of peripheral blood, taken before pregnancy.

CDR3 in amino acids: CASSGTGIPTDTQYF. As DNA, the CDR3 is TGTGCCAGCAGTGGTACAGGGATACCCACAGATACGCAGTATTTT. The genes are TRBV2 and TRBJ2-3, with a possible D match to TRBD1 (6 bases). The CDR3 has 15 amino acids. V was trimmed by 4 bases and J by 2 bases, leaving 13 bases between them. The germline gives CDR1 SNHLY, CDR2 FYNNEI.